This T cell receptor beta chain was identified in a study of neurological immune-mediated disorders. Notes on the study in general: The absence of shared CDR3 amino acid sequences among expanded clones across subjects suggests private repertoires in all groups. HTLV-1-associated myelopathy had the most TCR clonal expansion, and multiple sclerosis had the least, less than healthy controls.

Synthesis of cDNA was carried out by template-switch 5'RACE. The reaction used 10-nucleotide random UMIs. Every sequencing run produced over 170 million TCR-beta sequences, and the sequences from any one run covered 15-18 subjects. TCRdb passed the 5' RACE reads through MiXCR, listing each CDR3 protein once. The top ten clones hold about 2% of a sample with roughly 57,000 distinct CDR3 sequences, 7% to 10% of them seen once. As for time point: longitudinal time-point 3. This clonotype showed up many times. Its antigen is unknown. Per germline, CDR1 LGHNA and CDR2 YNFKEQ. The ends were cut back, 5 bases at V and 6 bases at J, with 21 bases in the middle. The CDR3 contains 16 residues.

The specimen was PBMCs. The gene calls are TRBV4-2 and TRBJ2-3; the D gene is possibly TRBD2 (6 bases). This sequence was found in a woman in her thirties or forties in good health. The CDR3 loop reads CASSSKIQGDCDTQYF. The CDR3 DNA sequence: TGTGCCAGCAGCTCCAAGATTCAAGGGGACTGCGATACGCAGTATTTT.